This T cell receptor (beta chain) was obtained from a study of blood T cell repertoires in COVID-19. The overall study: Sources were T cells, B-cell-depleted T cells, or PBMCs; the material itself was cDNA or gDNA.

The CDR3 extends over 12 amino acids. Germline CDR1 and CDR2: GTSNPN and SVGIG (reference sequence). The V end was cut by 4 bases, the J end by 2 bases, with 8 bases between. Assay: immunoSEQ multiplex PCR; the TCRdb copy retains only in-frame clones and omits some. Of approximately 340,000 clones listed, around 90% are singletons. This sequence originates from a man between 25 and 39 years old with COVID-19, enrolled during active disease. The sample taken for sequencing was peripheral blood. The chain combines TRBV30 with TRBJ1-2; tentative D call: TRBD1 (6 bases). CDR3 DNA sequence: TGTGCCTGGAATACAGGGAACTATGGCTACACCTTC. As protein: CAWNTGNYGYTF.